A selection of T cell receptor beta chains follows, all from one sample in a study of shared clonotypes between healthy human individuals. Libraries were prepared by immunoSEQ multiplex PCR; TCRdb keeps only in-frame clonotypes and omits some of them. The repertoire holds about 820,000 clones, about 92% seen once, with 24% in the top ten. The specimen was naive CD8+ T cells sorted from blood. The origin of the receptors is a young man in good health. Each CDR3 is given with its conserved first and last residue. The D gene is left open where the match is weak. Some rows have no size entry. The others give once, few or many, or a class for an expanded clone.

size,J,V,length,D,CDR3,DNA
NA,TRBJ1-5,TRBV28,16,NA,CASSLLVGRLNQPQHF,TGTGCCAGCAGTTTATTAGTCGGGCGGTTGAATCAGCCCCAGCATTTT
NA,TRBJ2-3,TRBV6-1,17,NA,CASSEWGTLPSTDTQYF,TGTGCCAGCAGTGAATGGGGGACTCTACCTTCCACAGATACGCAGTATTTT
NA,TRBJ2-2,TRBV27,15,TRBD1,CASRIQGALTGELFF,TGTGCCAGCAGGATACAGGGGGCGTTGACCGGGGAGCTGTTTTTT
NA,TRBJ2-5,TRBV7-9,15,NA,CASSHKSRGEETQYF,TGTGCCAGCAGCCACAAATCCAGGGGCGAAGAGACCCAGTACTTC
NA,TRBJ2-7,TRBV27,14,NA,CASSFSTDSYEQYF,TGTGCCAGCAGTTTTAGCACCGACTCCTACGAGCAGTACTTC
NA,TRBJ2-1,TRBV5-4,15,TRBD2,CASSSGLAGVDEQFF,TGTGCCAGCAGCTCTGGACTAGCGGGAGTCGATGAGCAGTTCTTC
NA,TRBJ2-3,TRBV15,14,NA,CATSPTSSTDTQYF,TGTGCCACCAGCCCGACCTCTAGCACAGATACGCAGTATTTT
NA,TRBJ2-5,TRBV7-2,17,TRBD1,CASRPGQGARVGETQYF,TGTGCCAGCCGACCGGGACAGGGGGCGCGGGTGGGAGAGACCCAGTACTTC
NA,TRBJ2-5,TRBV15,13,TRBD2,CATSRGGVETQYF,TGTGCCACCAGCAGGGGAGGGGTAGAGACCCAGTACTTC
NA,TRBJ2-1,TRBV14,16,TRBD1,CASSQPGTGGHNEQFF,TGTGCCAGCAGCCAGCCCGGGACAGGGGGCCACAATGAGCAGTTCTTC
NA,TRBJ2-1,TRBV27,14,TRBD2,CASSPGLSYDEQFF,TGTGCCAGCAGTCCGGGACTAAGCTATGATGAGCAGTTCTTC
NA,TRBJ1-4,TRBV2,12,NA,CASMGPWSVMFF,TGTGCCAGCATGGGGCCATGGTCCGTGATGTTTTTT
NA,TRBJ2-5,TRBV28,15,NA,CASRFGEQQVETQYF,TGTGCCAGCCGGTTTGGGGAACAACAAGTTGAGACCCAGTACTTC
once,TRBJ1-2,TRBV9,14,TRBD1,CASSVGQGDYGYTF,TGTGCCAGCAGCGTCGGACAGGGAGACTATGGCTACACCTTC
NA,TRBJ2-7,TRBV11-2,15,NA,CASSQGSGNSYEQYF,TGTGCCAGCAGCCAGGGGTCCGGGAACTCCTACGAGCAGTACTTC
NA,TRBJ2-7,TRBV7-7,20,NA,CASSLVRCTTRFWDSWEQYF,TGTGCTAGCAGCTTAGTTCGATGTACTACGAGGTTTTGGGACTCGTGGGAGCAGTACTTC
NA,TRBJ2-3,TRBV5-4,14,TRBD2,CASSPGGNTDTQYF,TGTGCCAGCAGCCCGGGGGGGAACACAGATACGCAGTATTTT
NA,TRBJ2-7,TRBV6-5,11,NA,CASSYRYEQYF,TGTGCCAGCAGTTACCGATACGAGCAGTACTTC
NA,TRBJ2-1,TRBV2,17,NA,CASSDKTSWGAYNEQFF,TGTGCCAGCAGTGACAAGACCTCATGGGGGGCCTACAATGAGCAGTTCTTC
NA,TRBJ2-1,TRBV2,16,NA,CASSDAQGDGGNEQFF,TGTGCCAGCAGTGATGCCCAGGGCGACGGAGGCAATGAGCAGTTCTTC
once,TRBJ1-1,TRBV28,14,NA,CASSFSLAGIEAFF,TGTGCCAGCAGTTTTTCTCTCGCGGGAATCGAAGCTTTCTTT
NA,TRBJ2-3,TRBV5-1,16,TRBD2,CASSPRLAGSTDTQYF,TGCGCCAGCAGCCCCCGACTAGCGGGGAGCACAGATACGCAGTATTTT
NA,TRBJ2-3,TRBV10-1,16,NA,CASSDLVEHSTDTQYF,TGCGCCAGCAGTGATTTAGTGGAACACTCCACAGATACGCAGTATTTT
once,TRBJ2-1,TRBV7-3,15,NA,CASSLGTTSYNEQFF,TGTGCCAGCAGCTTAGGGACGACGTCCTACAATGAGCAGTTCTTC
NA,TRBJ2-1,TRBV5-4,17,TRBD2,CASSQNGLAGGFNEQFF,TGTGCCAGCAGCCAGAACGGACTAGCGGGAGGGTTCAATGAGCAGTTCTTC
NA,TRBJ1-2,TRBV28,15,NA,CASSLSRLQVYGYTF,TGTGCCAGCAGTTTATCCCGGCTACAAGTCTATGGCTACACCTTC
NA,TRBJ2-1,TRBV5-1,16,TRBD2,CASSGGLAGLYNEQFF,TGCGCCAGCAGCGGAGGACTAGCGGGCCTCTACAATGAGCAGTTCTTC
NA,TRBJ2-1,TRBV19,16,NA,CASSIGHLRTLVEQFF,TGTGCCAGTAGTATCGGGCATCTGCGGACTTTGGTTGAGCAGTTCTTC
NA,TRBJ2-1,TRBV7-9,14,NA,CASSLERQRDEQFF,TGTGCCAGCAGCTTAGAGCGCCAAAGGGATGAGCAGTTCTTC
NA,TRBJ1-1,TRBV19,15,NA,CASSIRELMNTEAFF,TGTGCCAGTAGTATCCGGGAACTAATGAACACTGAAGCTTTCTTT
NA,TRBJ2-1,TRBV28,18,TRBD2,CASSLGEGLAGVQGEQFF,TGTGCCAGCAGTTTAGGAGAAGGACTAGCGGGAGTTCAGGGTGAGCAGTTCTTC